These 24 T cell receptor beta chains were all obtained from the same sample, sequenced in a study of blood T cell repertoires in COVID-19 (dated by TCRdb to between 2020 and 2021). Libraries came from the immunoSEQ multiplex PCR assay. TCRdb took over this immuneACCESS table, retaining in-frame rearrangements with V and J assigned. Such tables are incomplete; in checked studies, under half of the missing clones stem from an unresolved V gene, and the remainder is unexplained. The sample table shows around 360,000 clones, and roughly 87% are seen once. Of the sample, approximately 3.1% falls within the top ten clones. Sequencing was performed on PBMCs or T cells enriched from blood (not recorded which). These receptors all come from a woman in her twenties or thirties who had recovered from COVID-19.

This clone was found once. The V gene is TRBV6-5, the J gene TRBJ1-2; TRBD1 is a possible D gene (5 bases). The CDR3 has 15 amino acids. The V and J ends lost 0 bases and 4 bases respectively, with 12 bases between them. CDR1 is MNHEY and CDR2 is SVGAGI in the germline V gene. The CDR3 DNA reads TGTGCCAGCAGTTACTCGCGGGGCGTCGGCTATGGCTACACCTTC. Its protein product is CASSYSRGVGYGYTF.

On this clone itself: Additional DNA sequences in this sample encode the identical CDR3. The V and J genes are TRBV13 and TRBJ2-7; weak D call: TRBD1 (5 bases). CDR1 and CDR2 (germline): PRHDT, FYEKMQ (reference sequence). The V end was cut by 4 bases, the J end by 0 bases, with 13 bases between. This CDR3 has 15 amino acids. This CDR3 is CASSSRGASSYEQYF. Written as DNA, the CDR3 is TGTGCCAGCAGCTCCCGTGGGGCTAGCTCCTACGAGCAGTACTTC.

The V call is TRBV19, the J call TRBJ1-5; maybe TRBD1 (6 bases). The V gene's germline CDR1 is LNHDA and CDR2 SQIVND (reference sequence). Trimming left V 3 bases short and J 8 bases short, with 20 bases between. The CDR3 has 16 residues. Written as DNA, the CDR3 is TGTGCCAGTAGTATGGGTTTTAGGGAGGGACAAAAGCCCCAGCATTTT. As protein: CASSMGFREGQKPQHF.

The chain combines TRBV11-2 with TRBJ1-1, with a tentative D call TRBD1 (5 bases). CDR3 length: 15 amino acids. Germline values: CDR1 SGHAT, CDR2 FQNNGV. With 4 bases removed from V and 1 base from J, the gap between germline ends came to 13 bases. CDR3 sequence: CASSSLDSPNTEAFF. The CDR3 region has the DNA TGTGCCAGCAGCTCCTTAGACAGCCCGAACACTGAAGCTTTCTTT.

The V and J genes are TRBV27 and TRBJ2-7; a possible D gene is TRBD1 (6 bases). Trimming removed 5 bases from V and 1 base from J, with 9 bases in between. This CDR3 region has 13 residues. From germline, CDR1 is MNHEY and CDR2 SMNVEV (reference sequence). The CDR3 DNA reads as TGTGCCAGCAGTCGAAGGGGGTCCTACGAGCAGTACTTC. It yields the protein CASSRRGSYEQYF.

V is TRBV24-1 and J is TRBJ2-1, with 9 bases matching TRBD1. CDR1 and CDR2 (germline): KGHDR, SFDVKD. The CDR3 runs to 16 residues. The trim removed 2 bases at V and 2 bases at J, leaving 3 bases unmatched. DNA of the CDR3: TGTGCCACCAGTGATTCCGGGACAGGGACCTACAATGAGCAGTTCTTC. Amino acids: CATSDSGTGTYNEQFF.

The chain employs TRBV27 and TRBJ2-3; the D is unclear. This CDR3 region has 12 residues. The germline V and J ends were trimmed by 4 bases and 1 base, with 3 bases remaining between them. CDR1 and CDR2 from the germline V gene are MNHEY and SMNVEV (reference sequence). In nucleotides, the CDR3 is TGTGCCAGCAGTTCGGGCACAGATACGCAGTATTTT. It specifies CASSSGTDTQYF.

This clone has just a few counts. The chain is built from TRBV20-1 and TRBJ1-1; D is perhaps TRBD1 (6 bases). V shed 7 bases and J shed 3 bases, with 9 bases lying between them. The CDR3 totals 11 residues. From germline, CDR1 is DFQATT and CDR2 SNEGSKA (reference sequence). The CDR3: CSGPGDTEAFF. Here the CDR3 DNA reads TGCAGTGGCCCAGGGGACACTGAAGCTTTCTTT.

This chain joins TRBV5-1 and TRBJ2-1; possible D gene TRBD2, 7 bases. The CDR3 is made up of 16 amino acids. In germline, CDR1 is SGHRS, CDR2 YFSETQ. The germline V and J ends were trimmed by 0 bases and 6 bases, with 16 bases remaining between them. The CDR3 nucleotides are TGCGCCAGCAGCTTGGTAGTAGGACTAGGGGGCAATGAGCAGTTCTTC. It is translated as CASSLVVGLGGNEQFF.

This clone was observed a few times. The rearrangement uses TRBV2 and TRBJ1-1; D perhaps matches TRBD1 (5 bases). With 0 bases removed from V and 1 base from J, the gap between germline ends came to 9 bases. CDR1 SNHLY and CDR2 FYNNEI come from the germline V gene. The CDR3 extends over 15 amino acids. CDR3 protein: CASSEAWGQNTEAFF. Written as DNA, the CDR3 is TGTGCCAGCAGTGAAGCTTGGGGCCAGAACACTGAAGCTTTCTTT.

V and J are TRBV5-1 and TRBJ2-7; a weak D match, TRBD1 (5 bases). Trimming shortened V by 4 bases and J by 3 bases, and 23 bases separated the two germline ends. The germline V gene encodes CDR1 SGHRS and CDR2 YFSETQ. The CDR3 extends over 17 amino acids. The CDR3 protein is CASSPRILLDRFYEQYF. The DNA for the CDR3 is TGCGCCAGCAGCCCTCGGATCCTCCTCGACAGATTCTACGAGCAGTACTTC.

This clone was detected once. The chain employs TRBV18 and TRBJ2-7, with TRBD1 identical over 7 bases. Germline V gene sequence: CDR1 KGHSH, CDR2 LQKENI. This CDR3 is 14 amino acids long. V gave up 3 bases and J gave up 3 bases; unmatched junction bases: 5. CDR3 sequence: CASSPDRPFYEQYF. CDR3 in DNA: TGTGCCAGCTCACCGGACAGGCCATTCTACGAGCAGTACTTC.

V and J are TRBV7-2 and TRBJ2-7, with TRBD2 identical over 8 bases. This CDR3 contains 16 residues. Germline values: CDR1 SGHTA, CDR2 FQGNSA. J was trimmed by 2 bases and V by 2 bases; bases with no gene match: 8. CDR3 region: CASSLSAGVNPYEQYF. The CDR3, as DNA: TGTGCCAGCAGCTTATCAGCGGGAGTTAACCCCTACGAGCAGTACTTC.

This chain uses TRBV19 with TRBJ1-1; possibly TRBD1 for D (6 bases). Deletions cut 6 bases from V and 1 base from J, with 9 bases between. Germline CDR1 reads LNHDA; CDR2 reads SQIVND (reference sequence). The CDR3 length is 13 residues. This CDR3 reads CASRSRGNTEAFF. CDR3 nucleotide sequence: TGTGCCAGTAGGAGCAGGGGGAACACTGAAGCTTTCTTT.

As concerns this clone: Other DNA sequences in this sample translate to the same CDR3. The chain recombines TRBV11-2 with TRBJ2-7; D is undetermined. CDR3 size: 11 residues. V was shortened by 5 bases and J by 4 bases, with 6 bases between the two germline ends. The germline V gene encodes CDR1 SGHAT and CDR2 FQNNGV. Written as DNA, the CDR3 is TGTGCCAGCAGCCCCGTATACGAGCAGTACTTC. Its translation is CASSPVYEQYF.

The chain employs TRBV7-9 and TRBJ2-2; D perhaps matches TRBD2 (5 bases). CDR3 length: 15 amino acids. Germline V lookup: CDR1 SEHNR, CDR2 FQNEAQ (reference sequence). With 4 bases removed from V and 0 bases from J, the gap between germline ends came to 9 bases. The CDR3 DNA reads TGTGCCAGCAGCTACGCCGGGACGAACACCGGGGAGCTGTTTTTT. Residues: CASSYAGTNTGELFF.

V usage is TRBV5-1 and J usage is TRBJ2-7; 11 bases are shared with TRBD2. The CDR3 length is 15 residues. Germline lookup yields CDR1 SGHRS and CDR2 YFSETQ. V was pared by 2 bases and J by 4 bases, with 5 bases of the junction left unmatched. CDR3 DNA: TGCGCCAGCAGCTTCGAGACTAGCGGGGTGTACGAGCAGTACTTC. Translation gives CASSFETSGVYEQYF. Full variable domain (remainder filled in from reference TRBV5-1 and TRBJ2-7): KAGVTQTPRYLIKTRGQQVTLSCSPISGHRSVSWYQQTPGQGLQFLFEYFSETQRNKGNFPGRFSGRQFSNSRSEMNVSTLELGDSALYLCASSFETSGVYEQYFGPGTRLTVT.

The chain combines TRBV2 with TRBJ1-1; D remains ambiguous. The CDR3 sequence is 14 residues long. Trimming left V 4 bases short and J 4 bases short, with 13 bases between. The V gene's germline CDR1 is SNHLY and CDR2 FYNNEI. The CDR3 region has the DNA TGTGCCAGCAGTGGGTCGAGGTCCATCACTGAAGCTTTCTTT. Its protein product is CASSGSRSITEAFF. Looking up the rest from reference TRBV2 and TRBJ1-1 gives the full variable domain: EPEVTQTPSHQVTQMGQEVILRCVPISNHLYFYWYRQILGQKVEFLVSFYNNEISEKSEIFDDQFSVERPDGSNFTLKIRSTKLEDSAMYFCASSGSRSITEAFFGQGTRLTVV.

The chain employs TRBV12-5 and TRBJ2-1, with a weak D call TRBD1 (5 bases). In germline, CDR1 is LGHNT, CDR2 FRNRAP. The CDR3 sequence is 13 residues long. V lost 6 bases to trimming and J lost 10 bases, with 16 bases between them. The CDR3 here is CASGMAGYGEQFF. CDR3 nucleotides: TGTGCTAGTGGGATGGCAGGGTATGGGGAGCAGTTCTTC. Combining the CDR3 with reference TRBV12-5 and TRBJ2-1 gives the whole variable domain DARVTQTPRHKVTEMGQEVTMRCQPILGHNTVFWYRQTMMQGLELLAYFRNRAPLDDSGMPKDRFSAEMPDATLATLKIQPSEPRDSAVYFCASGMAGYGEQFFGPGTRLTVL.

The chain links TRBV7-9 to TRBJ1-6; TRBD1 is a possible D gene (6 bases). The germline CDR1 and CDR2 sequences are SEHNR and FQNEAQ (reference sequence). The CDR3 has 17 amino acids. Between the trimmed V and J ends, which lost 3 bases and 10 bases, there was a span of 22 bases. The CDR3, as DNA: TGTGCCAGCAGCTTTCGGCGCAACAGGGTGTCGGGGTCACCCCTCCACTTT. Encoded protein: CASSFRRNRVSGSPLHF.

This chain joins TRBV5-4 and TRBJ2-1; D not resolved. The V gene lost 3 bases and the J gene lost 5 bases, with 9 bases spanning the gap. Looked up from germline, CDR1 is SGHNT and CDR2 is YYREEE (reference sequence). The CDR3 consists of 13 residues. CDR3 sequence (DNA): TGTGCCAGCAGCTCCCGCGAACACAATGAGCAGTTCTTC. This translates into CASSSREHNEQFF.

CDR3 amino acids: CASKGGTSGATYEQYF. CDR3 DNA sequence: TGTGCCAGCAAGGGGGGGACTAGCGGGGCTACCTACGAGCAGTACTTC. This chain links TRBV27 with TRBJ2-7, with 13 bases fitting TRBD2. This CDR3 is built from 16 residues. The V segment lost 7 bases and the J segment 2 bases; nucleotides outside the gene matches: 8. In germline, CDR1 is MNHEY, CDR2 SMNVEV (reference sequence).

The chain combines TRBV15 with TRBJ2-5, with D tentatively TRBD1 (6 bases). The germline gives CDR1 LNHNV, CDR2 YYDKDF (reference sequence). V was trimmed by 2 bases and J by 4 bases, leaving 14 bases between them. The CDR3 consists of 15 residues. The CDR3 region is CATSRSRGAGETQYF. The CDR3 DNA sequence: TGTGCCACCAGCAGAAGCAGGGGCGCGGGAGAGACCCAGTACTTC.

The genes are TRBV12-3 or TRBV12-4 and TRBJ1-2; 7 nucleotides align to TRBD1. V lost 5 bases, J lost 7 bases, and 4 bases stayed unmatched. The CDR3 spans 12 residues. CDR3 in DNA: TGTGCCAGCAGTAGGACAGGTAGTGGCTACACCTTC. Translating gives CASSRTGSGYTF.